What follows are 25 T cell receptor beta chains derived from one specimen sequenced in a study of blood T cell repertoires in COVID-19. Some clones are missing from TCRdb's copy, which holds only in-frame ones; the method was immunoSEQ multiplex PCR. The sample shows roughly 290,000 clones, roughly 91% of them seen only once. Input material: peripheral blood. The receptors were gathered from a man in his thirties or forties with acute or convalescent COVID-19.

The chain couples TRBV4-1 to TRBJ2-7, with 7 bases matching TRBD1. Per germline, CDR1 MGHRA and CDR2 YSYEKL. CDR3 length: 14 amino acids. V gave up 0 bases and J gave up 4 bases; unmatched junction bases: 3. The CDR3 reads CASSQDSRGYEQYF. CDR3 bases: TGCGCCAGCAGCCAAGATTCCAGGGGGTACGAGCAGTACTTC.

On this clone: Other DNA variants within this sample encode the same CDR3. The chain recombines TRBV9 with TRBJ2-7; TRBD1 matches 11 bases. The CDR3 length is 14 residues. V lost 4 bases, J lost 2 bases, and 2 bases stayed unmatched. The germline V gene has CDR1 SGDLS and CDR2 YYNGEE. The CDR3 loop reads CASSSGQGAYEQYF. CDR3 nucleotides: TGTGCCAGCAGCTCGGGACAGGGGGCCTACGAGCAGTACTTC.

This chain links TRBV3-1 (or the pseudogene TRBV3-2) with TRBJ2-5, with a tentative D call TRBD1 (6 bases). V lost 0 bases and J lost 4, with 9 bases in between. CDR1 and CDR2 from the germline V gene are LGHDT and YNNKEL (reference sequence). The CDR3 sequence is 14 residues long. The CDR3 DNA is TGTGCCAGCAGCCAAGAAAAGGGGGTAGAGACCCAGTACTTC. It is translated as CASSQEKGVETQYF.

This sequence joins TRBV5-1 and TRBJ2-7; 8 bases are a match to TRBD2. Germline V lookup: CDR1 SGHRS, CDR2 YFSETQ. J lost 0 bases, V lost 1 base, and 12 bases had no gene match. This CDR3 spans 18 amino acids. CDR3 bases: TGCGCCAGCAGCTTGTCCACTAGCGGAATTAGGGGCTCCTACGAGCAGTACTTC. This gives the protein CASSLSTSGIRGSYEQYF.

V usage is TRBV5-1 and J usage is TRBJ2-7, with 10 bases fitting TRBD1. The V segment lost 4 bases and the J segment 5 bases; nucleotides outside the gene matches: 6. The CDR3 extends over 14 amino acids. Germline CDR1 reads SGHRS; CDR2 reads YFSETQ. The CDR3 DNA sequence: TGCGCCAGCAGCATGACAGGGGGCGTCCACGAGCAGTACTTC. It translates to CASSMTGGVHEQYF.

CDR3 sequence reads: CASRDPRGSNQPQHF. In DNA form, the CDR3 reads TGTGCCAGCAGAGACCCGAGGGGGAGCAATCAGCCCCAGCATTTT. The V gene is TRBV27, the J gene TRBJ1-5; weak D call: TRBD1 (6 bases). Trimming stripped 6 bases from V and 1 base from J, with 13 bases between. Germline V gives CDR1 MNHEY, CDR2 SMNVEV (reference sequence). CDR3 length: 15 residues.

Details on this clone: Additional DNA sequences in this sample encode the identical CDR3. The chain joins TRBV5-1 to TRBJ2-7; the D gene is possibly TRBD1 (6 bases). This CDR3 has 13 amino acids. Trimming took off 0 bases at V and 2 bases at J, with 6 bases between the two ends. Germline V gene sequence: CDR1 SGHRS, CDR2 YFSETQ. The CDR3 region has the DNA TGCGCCAGCAGCTTGGACAGGGCCTACGAGCAGTACTTC. This sequence encodes CASSLDRAYEQYF.

The chain has TRBV6-6 and TRBJ1-4; tentative D call: TRBD1 (6 bases). This CDR3 is 15 amino acids long. Germline CDR1 MNHNY, CDR2 SVGAGI (reference sequence). The germline V and J ends were trimmed by 4 bases and 0 bases, with 9 bases remaining between them. CDR3 protein: CASSLGAATNEKLFF. In nucleotides, the CDR3 is TGTGCCAGCAGTTTGGGGGCCGCAACTAATGAAAAACTGTTTTTT.

The J gene is TRBJ2-3, the V gene TRBV6-5; the match to TRBD1 covers 9 bases. Looked up from germline, CDR1 is MNHEY and CDR2 is SVGAGI. V lost 6 bases to trimming and J lost 5 bases; unmatched junction nucleotides: 6. The CDR3 runs 14 residues. CDR3 sequence (DNA): TGTGCCAGCAGGTACAGGGGGCAGGTAGATACGCAGTATTTT. Translated, it gives CASRYRGQVDTQYF.

The chain recombines TRBV18 with TRBJ2-5; D is unclear. This CDR3 is 13 amino acids long. Germline CDR1 KGHSH, CDR2 LQKENI. V was shortened by 1 base and J by 5 bases, with 8 bases between the two germline ends. For the CDR3, the DNA is TGTGCCAGCTCACCACAACTGTCGGAGACCCAGTACTTC. Its protein product is CASSPQLSETQYF.

The chain carries TRBV5-6 and TRBJ1-5, with D tentatively TRBD1 (6 bases). Trimming stripped 2 bases from V and 7 bases from J, with 13 bases between. Germline CDR1 reads SGHDT; CDR2 reads YYEEEE. The CDR3 sequence is 14 residues long. The CDR3 region has the DNA TGTGCCAGCAGCTTCGGGGGGGCTCGGCAGCCCCAGCATTTT. As protein: CASSFGGARQPQHF. Supplemented by reference TRBV5-6 and TRBJ1-5, the full variable domain reads DAGVTQSPTHLIKTRGQQVTLRCSPKSGHDTVSWYQQALGQGPQFIFQYYEEEERQRGNFPDRFSGHQFPNYSSELNVNALLLGDSALYLCASSFGGARQPQHFGDGTRLSIL.

The rearrangement uses TRBV28 and TRBJ2-1; 7 bases agree with TRBD2. Germline V gene sequence: CDR1 MDHEN, CDR2 SYDVKM. Unmatched junction bases numbered 9, after V lost 6 bases and J lost 7 bases. The CDR3 totals 14 residues. CDR3 sequence (DNA): TGTGCCAGCAGCCAGGCCAGGGAGGGGAATGAGCAGTTCTTC. It yields the protein CASSQAREGNEQFF.

The count of this clone is one. The chain recombines TRBV28 with TRBJ1-6; 7 bases agree with TRBD1. The junction had 8 bases not matched to a gene; V was cut back by 3 bases and J by 9 bases. Germline assignment: CDR1 MDHEN and CDR2 SYDVKM. The CDR3 totals 15 residues. CDR3 DNA: TGTGCCAGCAGTTTGGGAGACAGGGTCTCTTCACCCCTCCACTTT. Translated, it gives CASSLGDRVSSPLHF. Looking up the rest from reference TRBV28 and TRBJ1-6 gives the full variable domain: DVKVTQSSRYLVKRTGEKVFLECVQDMDHENMFWYRQDPGLGLRLIYFSYDVKMKEKGDIPEGYSVSREKKERFSLILESASTNQTSMYLCASSLGDRVSSPLHFGNGTRLTVT.

The V call is TRBV10-2, the J call TRBJ1-6, with D perhaps TRBD1 (6 bases). With 11 bases removed from V and 7 bases from J, the gap between germline ends came to 18 bases. Germline V gene lookup returns CDR1 WSHSY and CDR2 SAAADI. CDR3 length equals 14 residues. CDR3 region: CAARGRGQNSPLHF. The CDR3 bases are TGCGCCGCCCGCGGCCGGGGACAAAATTCACCCCTCCACTTT.

The chain is built from TRBV11-2 and TRBJ1-3, with D tentatively TRBD1 (6 bases). The CDR3 runs 18 residues. The germline gives CDR1 SGHAT, CDR2 FQNNGV. V shed 5 bases and J shed 2 bases, with 22 bases lying between them. CDR3 bases: TGTGCCAGCAGCCGGACAGTCTTCCCCGCCCTGGCTGGAAACACCATATATTTT. Protein sequence: CASSRTVFPALAGNTIYF.

This clone was counted a single time. CDR3 sequence: CAWRGQWFAEAFF. CDR3 sequence (DNA): TGTGCCTGGAGGGGACAGTGGTTCGCTGAAGCTTTCTTT. V usage is TRBV30 and J usage is TRBJ1-1; 7 nucleotides align to TRBD1. The germline CDR1 and CDR2 sequences are GTSNPN and SVGIG (reference sequence). Losses at the gene ends were 3 bases for V and 6 bases for J; bases not matched to a gene: 7. This CDR3 is built from 13 residues.

The chain has TRBV14 and TRBJ2-2; TRBD2 agrees at 9 bases. Germline CDR1 SGHDN, CDR2 FVKESK. This CDR3 has 18 amino acids. Losses at the gene ends were 1 base for V and 6 bases for J; bases not matched to a gene: 12. The CDR3 DNA reads TGTGCCAGCAGCCAAGCTCAGGCTAGCGGGGCCGCGTCCGGGGAGCTGTTTTTT. It is translated as CASSQAQASGAASGELFF.

The CDR3 sequence: CASSIGQGATGELFF. The CDR3 DNA is TGTGCCAGTAGTATCGGACAGGGCGCCACCGGGGAGCTGTTTTTT. This rearrangement joins TRBV19 to TRBJ2-2, with TRBD1 identical over 8 bases. Germline CDR1 and CDR2: LNHDA and SQIVND (reference sequence). Trimming removed 3 bases from V and 4 bases from J; junction bases left unmatched: 4. The CDR3 runs to 15 residues.

V gene TRBV18 combines with J gene TRBJ2-2; D is possibly TRBD1 (5 bases). Trimming pared 2 bases from V and 2 bases from J, leaving 9 bases between. Per germline, CDR1 KGHSH and CDR2 LQKENI. This CDR3 is 15 amino acids long. CDR3 sequence: CASSPRGGNTGELFF. DNA for the CDR3: TGTGCCAGCTCACCAAGGGGTGGAAACACCGGGGAGCTGTTTTTT. Full variable domain (missing parts from reference TRBV18 and TRBJ2-2): NAGVMQNPRHLVRRRGQEARLRCSPMKGHSHVYWYRQLPEEGLKFMVYLQKENIIDESGMPKERFSAEFPKEGPSILRIQQVVRGDSAAYFCASSPRGGNTGELFFGEGSRLTVL.

V and J are TRBV3-1 (or the pseudogene TRBV3-2) and TRBJ2-3, with TRBD2 matching 8 bases. V lost 4 bases and J lost 7; bases outside the gene matches: 10. Germline V gene sequence: CDR1 LGHDT, CDR2 YNNKEL (reference sequence). The CDR3 has 15 residues. The CDR3 loop reads CASSPYGGGTNTQYF. In DNA, the CDR3 is TGTGCCAGCAGCCCTTACGGGGGGGGAACAAATACGCAGTATTTT.

The chain combines TRBV19 with TRBJ1-1, with D perhaps TRBD1 (5 bases). The CDR3 runs 14 residues. V was trimmed by 7 bases and J by 3 bases, leaving 15 bases between them. CDR1 and CDR2 from the germline V gene are LNHDA and SQIVND (reference sequence). The CDR3 is CASNQGTAYTEAFF. The CDR3 DNA is TGTGCCAGTAACCAGGGAACGGCGTACACTGAAGCTTTCTTT.

V gene TRBV3-1 (or the pseudogene TRBV3-2) combines with J gene TRBJ2-1; 8 bases are shared with TRBD2. CDR3 length equals 20 residues. Germline-derived CDR1 and CDR2 are LGHDT and YNNKEL (reference sequence). The ends lost 2 bases at V and 0 bases at J; junction bases unmatched: 15. The DNA of the CDR3 is TGTGCCAGCAGCCAATCGGTAGCGGGATGGGGGCTTAGCTCCTACAATGAGCAGTTCTTC. This encodes CASSQSVAGWGLSSYNEQFF.

This chain uses TRBV7-9 with TRBJ1-1, with 10 bases aligning to TRBD1. Per germline, CDR1 SEHNR and CDR2 FQNEAQ (reference sequence). The CDR3 length is 14 residues. V lost 5 bases to trimming and J lost 5 bases; unmatched junction nucleotides: 5. This CDR3 is CASSRGQGYTEAFF. Here the CDR3 DNA reads TGTGCCAGCAGCCGGGGACAGGGGTATACTGAAGCTTTCTTT.

The chain couples TRBV30 to TRBJ1-2; 9 bases line up with TRBD1. There are 11 residues in the CDR3. CDR1 and CDR2 from the germline V gene are GTSNPN and SVGIG (reference sequence). The J segment lost 8 bases and the V segment lost 5 bases, leaving 3 bases of the junction unmatched. This chain's CDR3 is CAWGQGNGYTF. Written as DNA, the CDR3 is TGTGCCTGGGGACAGGGGAACGGCTACACCTTC.

The gene calls are TRBV11-2 and TRBJ2-5, with D uncertain. The V and J ends lost 7 bases and 4 bases respectively, with 13 bases between them. CDR3 length: 13 amino acids. CDR1 and CDR2 from the germline V gene are SGHAT and FQNNGV. Here the CDR3 reads CASTSTLAETQYF. Written as DNA, the CDR3 is TGTGCCAGCACCTCGACATTGGCAGAGACCCAGTACTTC.